These 13 T cell receptor beta chains were all obtained from the same sample, sequenced in a study of T cells after yellow fever vaccination. TCRdb itself ran the 5' RACE reads through MiXCR, one entry per CDR3 protein. The sample records 150,000 to 200,000 distinct CDR3 sequences, roughly 11% being singletons. Sequences were derived from CD8+ T cells sorted from PBMCs, sampled 15 days after the yellow fever booster vaccination. The receptors shown here come from a man in his late teens or twenties who received the YFV17D yellow fever vaccine.

V and J are TRBV29-1 and TRBJ2-3, with D perhaps TRBD1 or TRBD2 (5 bases each). The germline V gene encodes CDR1 SQVTM and CDR2 ANQGSEA. V dropped 3 bases and J dropped 0 bases, with 7 bases sitting between them. The CDR3 spans 13 residues. The CDR3 DNA sequence: TGCAGCGTTGACCGGGACAGCACAGATACGCAGTATTTT. Its protein is CSVDRDSTDTQYF.

This clonotype appeared many times. The chain has TRBV12-3 or TRBV12-4 and TRBJ1-5, with unresolved D. With 3 bases removed from V and 7 bases from J, the gap between germline ends came to 4 bases. The CDR3 length is 11 residues. The CDR3 sequence: CASSFGQPQHF. The CDR3 DNA reads TGTGCCAGCAGTTTTGGGCAGCCCCAGCATTTT.

The chain combines TRBV13 with TRBJ2-3, with D possibly matching TRBD1 (6 bases). Trimming removed 1 base from V and 6 bases from J, with 17 bases in between. This CDR3 comprises 16 residues. Germline V gene lookup returns CDR1 PRHDT and CDR2 FYEKMQ (reference sequence). CDR3 sequence reads: CASSLAPMMGHDTQYF. The CDR3 region has the DNA TGTGCCAGCAGCTTAGCCCCGATGATGGGACATGATACGCAGTATTTT.

This clonotype was seen a few times. V usage is TRBV7-9 and J usage is TRBJ1-1, with D uncertain. Trimming took 3 bases from V and 1 from J, leaving 15 bases between them. CDR3 length: 16 amino acids. Germline values: CDR1 SEHNR, CDR2 FQNEAQ (reference sequence). CDR3 in amino acids: CASSFDTLRRNTEAFF. The CDR3, as DNA: TGTGCCAGCAGCTTCGATACCCTTCGTAGGAACACTGAAGCTTTCTTT.

The gene calls are TRBV4-3 and TRBJ1-1; D is possibly TRBD1 (6 bases). Germline CDR1 reads LGHNA; CDR2 reads YSLEER. Trimming left V 0 bases short and J 1 base short, with 15 bases between. The CDR3 consists of 17 residues. The CDR3 coding sequence is TGCGCCAGCAGCCAAGATTATCCCGGGGGGGCGAACACTGAAGCTTTCTTT. Its protein is CASSQDYPGGANTEAFF.

The V gene is TRBV2, the J gene TRBJ1-1; a weak D match, TRBD1 (6 bases). Trimming stripped 5 bases from V and 2 bases from J, with 15 bases between. This CDR3 region has 15 residues. Germline loops: CDR1 SNHLY, CDR2 FYNNEI. CDR3 residues: CASSRRGRLNTEAFF. The CDR3 DNA sequence: TGTGCCAGCAGTCGACGGGGGCGTTTAAACACTGAAGCTTTCTTT.

This clonotype showed up many times. This chain connects TRBV4-1 to TRBJ1-1; 11 nucleotides match TRBD1. Germline CDR1 and CDR2: MGHRA and YSYEKL. The CDR3 length is 15 residues. Trimming cost V 0 bases and J 5 bases; bases outside gene matches: 2. The DNA for the CDR3 is TGCGCCAGCAGCCAAGAGGGACAGGGGGGAACTGAAGCTTTCTTT. This sequence encodes CASSQEGQGGTEAFF.

This clonotype was counted a few times. The chain recombines TRBV7-9 with TRBJ2-7; 10 positions match TRBD1. Germline CDR1 is SEHNR and CDR2 is FQNEAQ (reference sequence). This CDR3 is built from 12 residues. After removal of 10 bases from V and 4 bases from J, the junction contained 4 bases not matched to a gene. CDR3 region: CATGTGDYEQYV. The CDR3 bases are TGTGCCACAGGGACAGGGGATTACGAGCAGTACGTC.

This clonotype occurred a few times. The chain carries TRBV20-1 and TRBJ2-4; either TRBD1 or TRBD2 may fit D (5 bases each). The CDR3 has 14 residues. V lost 3 bases to trimming and J lost 2 bases, with 11 bases between them. Germline-derived CDR1 and CDR2 are DFQATT and SNEGSKA (reference sequence). The CDR3 bases are TGCAGTGCTAGGGCCGGGGCGTCCAAAAACATTCAGTACTTC. As protein: CSARAGASKNIQYF.

There are a few counts of this clonotype. The V gene is TRBV7-9, the J gene TRBJ2-5, with unresolved D. The CDR3 loop spans 14 amino acids. Germline CDR1 SEHNR, CDR2 FQNEAQ (reference sequence). V lost 3 bases and J lost 6, with 14 bases in between. The DNA for the CDR3 is TGTGCCAGCAGCTTCCCGGGTTTGTGGAAGACCCAGTACTTC. Translated: CASSFPGLWKTQYF.

V is TRBV5-4 and J is TRBJ2-3; TRBD1 matches at 10 bases. V dropped 0 bases and J dropped 5; count of bases not matched to a gene: 9. This CDR3 has 17 amino acids. Germline V gene data show CDR1 as SGHNT and CDR2 as YYREEE (reference sequence). Written as DNA, the CDR3 is TGTGCCAGCAGCTTGGGGCCTGGGGGACAGGGGCTAGATACGCAGTATTTT. This translates into CASSLGPGGQGLDTQYF.

This clonotype appeared many times. CDR3 nucleotide sequence: TGCGCCAGCAGCTTGGGCGGACAGGGACAGCCCCAGCATTTT. This gives the protein CASSLGGQGQPQHF. The rearrangement uses TRBV5-1 and TRBJ1-5; 8 bases fit TRBD1. The CDR3 runs 14 residues. V lost 0 bases, J lost 7 bases, and 3 bases stayed unmatched. Germline V gene lookup returns CDR1 SGHRS and CDR2 YFSETQ.

This clonotype was counted at least ten times. The chain is built from TRBV5-1 and TRBJ2-3; TRBD1 is a possible D gene (6 bases). The CDR3 runs 14 residues. The germline V gene encodes CDR1 SGHRS and CDR2 YFSETQ. The V end was cut by 4 bases, the J end by 4 bases, with 13 bases between. The CDR3 sequence is CASSTRGHPDTQYF. The CDR3 DNA is TGCGCCAGCAGCACCCGGGGACATCCAGATACGCAGTATTTT.